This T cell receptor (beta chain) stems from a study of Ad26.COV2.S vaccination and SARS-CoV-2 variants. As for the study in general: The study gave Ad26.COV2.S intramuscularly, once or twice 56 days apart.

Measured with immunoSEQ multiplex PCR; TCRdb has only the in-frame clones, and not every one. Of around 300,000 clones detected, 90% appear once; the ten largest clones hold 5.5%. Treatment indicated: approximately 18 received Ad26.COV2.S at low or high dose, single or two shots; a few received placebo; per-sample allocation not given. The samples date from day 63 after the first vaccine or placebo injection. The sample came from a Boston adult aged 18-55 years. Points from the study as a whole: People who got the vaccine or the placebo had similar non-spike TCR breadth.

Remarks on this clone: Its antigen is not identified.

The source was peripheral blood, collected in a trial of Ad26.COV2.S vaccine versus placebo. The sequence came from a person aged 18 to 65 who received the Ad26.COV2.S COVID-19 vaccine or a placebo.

The DNA of the CDR3 is TGTGCCAGTACTAGCGGGAGGAGGACAGATACGCAGTATTTT. It codes for CASTSGRRTDTQYF. The chain joins TRBV6-5 to TRBJ2-3; TRBD2 aligns across 12 bases. V trimming: 9 bases; J trimming: 3 bases; junction bases outside the gene matches: 4. Germline-derived CDR1 and CDR2 are MNHEY and SVGAGI. The CDR3 runs to 14 residues.